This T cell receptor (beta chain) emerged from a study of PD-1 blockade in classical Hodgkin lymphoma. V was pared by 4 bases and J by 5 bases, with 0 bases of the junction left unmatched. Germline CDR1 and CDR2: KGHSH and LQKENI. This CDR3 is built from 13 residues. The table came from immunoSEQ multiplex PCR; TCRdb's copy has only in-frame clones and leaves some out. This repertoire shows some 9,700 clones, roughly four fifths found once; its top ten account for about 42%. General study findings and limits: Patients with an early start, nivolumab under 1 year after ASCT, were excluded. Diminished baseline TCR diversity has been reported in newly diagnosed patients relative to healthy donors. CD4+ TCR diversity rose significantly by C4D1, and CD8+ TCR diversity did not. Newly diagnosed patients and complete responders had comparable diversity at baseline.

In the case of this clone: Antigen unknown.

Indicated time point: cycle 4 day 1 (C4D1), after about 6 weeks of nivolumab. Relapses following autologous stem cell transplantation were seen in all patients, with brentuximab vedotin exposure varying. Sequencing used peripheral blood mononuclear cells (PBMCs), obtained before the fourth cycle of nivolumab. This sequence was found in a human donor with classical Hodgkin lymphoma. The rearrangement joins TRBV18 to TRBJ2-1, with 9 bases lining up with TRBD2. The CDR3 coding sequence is TGTGCCAGCTCACTAGCGGGGGACAATGAGCAGTTCTTC. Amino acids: CASSLAGDNEQFF.